A single sample gave rise to the 16 T cell receptor beta chains below, sequenced in a study of control samples from healthy donors and cancer patients. The assay was immunoSEQ multiplex PCR, and TCRdb's table has in-frame clones only and misses some. The sample lists 150,000 to 180,000 clones, 94% occurring once. Sequences were obtained from blood. These receptors were taken from a middle-aged man in good health.

In this sample, this clone turned up once. V gene TRBV6-5 combines with J gene TRBJ1-2; D is perhaps TRBD1 (5 bases). V dropped 5 bases and J dropped 5 bases, with 12 bases sitting between them. This CDR3 contains 13 residues. Germline CDR1 and CDR2: MNHEY and SVGAGI. The chain's CDR3 is CASSPRGQYGYTF. DNA of the CDR3: TGTGCCAGCAGTCCCCGGGGCCAATATGGCTACACCTTC.

The chain carries TRBV14 and TRBJ2-3; tentative D call: TRBD1 (6 bases). The CDR3 has 12 amino acids. The germline V gene encodes CDR1 SGHDN and CDR2 FVKESK. The ends were cut back, 2 bases at V and 6 bases at J, with 6 bases in the middle. CDR3 bases: TGTGCCAGCAGCCAAAGGGGGGATACGCAGTATTTT. The encoded protein is CASSQRGDTQYF.

This clone was seen once. The chain links TRBV6-2 or TRBV6-3 to TRBJ2-1; TRBD1 aligns across 7 bases. The V gene's germline CDR1 is MNHEY and CDR2 SVGEGT. V was pared by 3 bases and J by 8 bases, with 7 bases of the junction left unmatched. CDR3 length equals 14 residues. The CDR3 sequence is CASSYSTGRHEQFF. DNA for the CDR3: TGTGCCAGCAGTTATTCGACAGGGCGGCATGAGCAGTTCTTC.

This chain joins TRBV11-3 and TRBJ1-1; D is undetermined. Germline CDR1 reads SGHNT; CDR2 reads YENEEA. V dropped 3 bases and J dropped 1 base, with 6 bases sitting between them. The CDR3 contains 13 residues. The CDR3: CASSFQGNTEAFF. DNA for the CDR3: TGTGCCAGCAGCTTCCAAGGGAACACTGAAGCTTTCTTT.

This CDR3 is CASSQTQTGLIDYGYTF. The CDR3, as DNA: TGCGCCAGCAGCCAAACCCAGACAGGGCTTATTGACTATGGCTACACCTTC. The rearrangement links TRBV4-1 to TRBJ1-2; 7 bases line up with TRBD1. The CDR3 runs to 17 residues. In germline, CDR1 is MGHRA, CDR2 YSYEKL. V lost 2 bases to trimming and J lost 3 bases; unmatched junction nucleotides: 12.

This clone was counted a few times. The V call is TRBV6-5, the J call TRBJ2-2, with a weak D call TRBD2 (6 bases). The CDR3 consists of 14 residues. Germline lookup yields CDR1 MNHEY and CDR2 SVGAGI. Trimming cost V 8 bases and J 1 base, with 11 bases left between them. The DNA of the CDR3 is TGTGCCAGCCGAAAAGCGGGGAACACCGGGGAGCTGTTTTTT. This encodes CASRKAGNTGELFF.

This chain joins TRBV5-6 and TRBJ1-2; TRBD1 might be the D (5 bases). This CDR3 comprises 13 residues. Germline CDR1 reads SGHDT; CDR2 reads YYEEEE. Trimming took 1 base from V and 4 from J, leaving 8 bases between them. CDR3 coding DNA: TGTGCCAGCAGCTTGCGGGGGATCTATGGCTACACCTTC. Its translation is CASSLRGIYGYTF. The full variable domain, rest sourced from reference TRBV5-6 and TRBJ1-2, is DAGVTQSPTHLIKTRGQQVTLRCSPKSGHDTVSWYQQALGQGPQFIFQYYEEEERQRGNFPDRFSGHQFPNYSSELNVNALLLGDSALYLCASSLRGIYGYTFGSGTRLTVV.

This clone has just one count. The chain combines TRBV5-6 with TRBJ1-2; D is undetermined. The V gene lost 0 bases and the J gene lost 6 bases, with 9 bases spanning the gap. Germline V gives CDR1 SGHDT, CDR2 YYEEEE. This CDR3 has 13 residues. In DNA, the CDR3 is TGTGCCAGCAGCTTGGCGTCCGCGCATGGCTACACCTTC. It yields the protein CASSLASAHGYTF.

This chain joins TRBV19 and TRBJ1-2; 9 bases are shared with TRBD1. CDR3 size: 15 residues. The germline CDR1 and CDR2 sequences are LNHDA and SQIVND (reference sequence). V gave up 3 bases and J gave up 6 bases; unmatched junction bases: 8. The chain's CDR3 is CASSIQFRDRDGYTF. In nucleotides, the CDR3 is TGTGCCAGTAGTATCCAATTCCGGGACAGGGATGGCTACACCTTC.

The chain uses TRBV6-2 or TRBV6-3 and TRBJ2-3; D gene unclear. This CDR3 spans 13 amino acids. V was trimmed by 5 bases and J by 4 bases, leaving 10 bases between them. From germline, CDR1 is MNHEY and CDR2 SVGEGT. The CDR3 sequence is CASSRRFADTQYF. CDR3 coding DNA: TGTGCCAGCAGTCGGCGTTTCGCAGATACGCAGTATTTT.

The chain links TRBV10-2 to TRBJ1-1, with D hard to call. The V gene lost 8 bases and the J gene lost 1 base, with 5 bases spanning the gap. Germline V gene sequence: CDR1 WSHSY, CDR2 SAAADI. The CDR3 has 11 residues. In nucleotides, the CDR3 is TGCGCCAGCTCGGGGAACACTGAAGCTTTCTTT. Translation: CASSGNTEAFF.

This chain joins TRBV7-8 and TRBJ2-3; 12 nucleotides line up with TRBD2. This CDR3 has 16 residues. Germline CDR1 and CDR2: SGHVS and FQNEAQ. The J segment lost 2 bases and the V segment lost 5 bases, leaving 5 bases of the junction unmatched. CDR3 in DNA: TGTGCCAGCAGCCCCCGGACTAGCGGGACCACAGATACGCAGTATTTT. Its protein product is CASSPRTSGTTDTQYF.

The V call is TRBV4-1, the J call TRBJ2-5; 8 bases match TRBD2. V trimming: 1 base; J trimming: 1 base; junction bases outside the gene matches: 2. This CDR3 comprises 15 residues. The V gene's germline CDR1 is MGHRA and CDR2 YSYEKL. The DNA of the CDR3 is TGCGCCAGCAGCCAAGGCGGGGGGACCCAAGAGACCCAGTACTTC. Protein sequence: CASSQGGGTQETQYF.

V usage is TRBV27 and J usage is TRBJ2-5; D gene ambiguous. V shed 0 bases and J shed 7 bases, with 9 bases lying between them. Germline V gene lookup returns CDR1 MNHEY and CDR2 SMNVEV (reference sequence). This CDR3 contains 13 residues. CDR3 amino acids: CASSLSNVGTQYF. The CDR3 bases are TGTGCCAGCAGTTTATCGAACGTCGGGACCCAGTACTTC.

V and J are TRBV27 and TRBJ1-6; no firm D call. Germline V gene lookup returns CDR1 MNHEY and CDR2 SMNVEV (reference sequence). V shed 3 bases and J shed 7 bases, with 4 bases lying between them. The CDR3 contains 12 residues. The CDR3: CASSFPNSPLHF. In DNA, the CDR3 is TGTGCCAGCAGTTTTCCCAATTCACCCCTCCACTTT.

The chain recombines TRBV13 with TRBJ2-3; D is possibly TRBD1 or TRBD2 (5 bases each). V lost 2 bases and J 5 bases, leaving 14 bases between the germline ends. The CDR3 has 15 residues. Germline CDR1 and CDR2: PRHDT and FYEKMQ (reference sequence). Here the CDR3 DNA reads TGTGCCAGCAGCTTATCTTCGGGGCGTGGAGATACGCAGTATTTT. Translating it yields CASSLSSGRGDTQYF.